This T cell receptor beta chain was retrieved from a study of blood T cells in healthy people across ages (dated by TCRdb to between 2015 and 2017). Describing the broader study: Template switching captured roughly one uniquely barcoded TCR beta cDNA molecule per two T cells in model experiments. Using the same blood draw, the study looked at two additional independent replicas of 1 million unique cDNA reads for two donors, one aged 18 to 30 and the other aged 80 or older. To avoid experimental bias, donors of different ages were randomly spread across the sequencing lanes. To track age-related changes in TCR beta repertoire diversity, the study relied on deep sequencing normalized with unique cDNA molecular identifiers. The donors were split into four age groups: young (average about 15 years), middle-aged (about 40), aged (approximately 59) and long-lived (roughly 80).

The protocol used for the library was 5' RACE. This sample was sequenced with an Illumina HiSeq 2500. A second roughly 7 to 11 cycle PCR used a sample-barcoded 5' primer and a J-beta primer mix. Each TCR beta cDNA molecule received a unique molecular identifier from a template-switch 5' adaptor carrying 12 random nucleotides. At least 3 million CDR3-containing paired-end reads were obtained from each sample. First-strand cDNA was synthesized from all RNA with the Mint cDNA synthesis kit, primed by a TRBC-specific oligonucleotide. Following uracil-DNA glycosylase treatment, a first 18-cycle PCR with universal primers M1SS and BC2_uni_R was performed on all cDNA. Concerning the study's data processing: Normalization of each sample was performed by random selection of 1 million high-quality reads, each carrying a distinct molecular identifier. Instead of being binned into consensus sequences, reads that shared molecular identifiers were thrown out. MiTCR, with a Q25 quality threshold and the strictest error-elimination algorithm, was used for CDR3 identification, clonotype clustering and error correction. A nonparametric unseen species model with Euler transformation was used to estimate lower-bound total TCR beta diversity. The public reads were reanalyzed by TCRdb: fastp trimming at Q25, MiXCR alignment, in-frame beta chains only. Each record represents a unique CDR3 protein, reported with the most common genes and DNA among its rows. These V and J calls derive from TCRdb rather than the authors' analysis. The sample data list 780,000 or so distinct CDR3 sequences, and about 55% of these were observed just once. The top ten hold about 42% of the sample.

The approximately 39 donors, aged about 6 to 100 years, were systemically healthy Caucasian individuals from Russia. Each donor gave about 9.7 milliliters of peripheral blood, drawn into EDTA-treated Vacutainer tubes. Ficoll-Paque density-gradient centrifugation was used to isolate PBMCs, with at least 7 million obtained per sample. Trizol reagent was used to extract total RNA from PBMCs, with at least 5.5 micrograms per sample. The percentages of naive CD45RAhigh/CD27high T cells were determined by flow cytometry on a PBMC aliquot from every donor. What the study reported, not specific to this receptor: Because donor CMV infection status was unknown, age-related changes in expanded clonotypes were potentially confounded. Estimates of total diversity from one million sequenced T cells were regarded as lower bounds and underestimates. Conclusive comparison of naive and antigen-experienced compartments was prevented by the profiling of bulk unsorted PBMCs. Observed TCR beta diversity correlated strongly with the percentage of naive T cells measured by flow cytometry. Compared with the aged group, the long-lived group had more naive CD4+ T cells, fewer expanded clones and increased TCR diversity, suggesting age selection. Observed TCR beta diversity per million T cells fell roughly linearly with age, and a significant reduction was already apparent by age roughly 41.

A word on this clonotype: Its cognate antigen has yet to be identified. Base qualities are not at hand, and no much larger clone is one base apart.

The germline V gene sets CDR1 to SGHDT and CDR2 to YYEEEE. From its cysteine to its phenylalanine, the CDR3 spans 14 amino acids. CDR3 DNA is the only sequence kept; it has 42 bases, read in frame from the first base. Clipping removes 3 bases from V and 7 bases from J, with 7 as the unmatched junction base count. Sequencing input: blood. This clonotype was sampled from a man older than 75 in good health. The rearrangement combines TRBV5-6 with TRBJ2-1; 7 bases in the middle match TRBD1. The nucleotide sequence is TGTGCCAGCAGCTCGCGACAGGGACGAAATGAGCAGTTCTTC. This gives the protein CASSSRQGRNEQFF.